These 21 T cell receptor beta chains were sequenced from one sample in a study of blood T cell repertoires in COVID-19. Generated by immunoSEQ multiplex PCR, the TCRdb table keeps only in-frame clones and is missing some. The repertoire holds a few hundred thousand clones, with approximately 90% as singletons. Sequencing used PBMCs or T cells enriched from blood (not recorded which). These receptor sequences come from a woman aged 40 to 50 who had been exposed to COVID-19.

The V gene is TRBV5-1, the J gene TRBJ2-3, with 9 bases lining up with TRBD1. Per germline, CDR1 SGHRS and CDR2 YFSETQ. This CDR3 contains 15 residues. The J segment lost 3 bases and the V segment lost 4 bases, leaving 6 bases of the junction unmatched. This CDR3 is CASSKGDRDTDTQYF. Written as DNA, the CDR3 is TGCGCCAGCAGCAAGGGGGACAGGGATACAGATACGCAGTATTTT.

This clone was seen a few times. V is TRBV29-1 and J is TRBJ2-7; tentative D call: TRBD2 (5 bases). The CDR3 has 13 amino acids. V was clipped by 6 bases and J by 2 bases, with 14 bases between them. The V gene's germline CDR1 is SQVTM and CDR2 ANQGSEA. The chain's CDR3 is CSVTGMPPYEQYF. The DNA of the CDR3 is TGCAGCGTCACGGGGATGCCACCCTACGAGCAGTACTTC.

This rearrangement joins TRBV12-3 or TRBV12-4 to TRBJ1-6; 8 nucleotides agree with TRBD1. The CDR3 runs to 11 residues. The junction had 2 bases not matched to a gene; V was cut back by 5 bases and J by 14 bases. The CDR3 spells CASSHRGTLHF. In nucleotides, the CDR3 is TGTGCCAGCAGTCACAGGGGGACCCTCCACTTT.

V usage is TRBV6-5 and J usage is TRBJ1-2; the match to TRBD1 covers 7 bases. This CDR3 has 15 amino acids. Germline V gene data show CDR1 as MNHEY and CDR2 as SVGAGI. V lost 5 bases and J lost 5; bases outside the gene matches: 11. CDR3 sequence: CASSRKRTGEYGYTF. CDR3 bases: TGTGCCAGCAGTCGAAAAAGGACAGGAGAATATGGCTACACCTTC.

The chain carries TRBV9 and TRBJ1-5; TRBD1 matches at 7 bases. Trimming removed 4 bases from V and 4 bases from J; junction bases left unmatched: 5. The germline V gene has CDR1 SGDLS and CDR2 YYNGEE. CDR3 length equals 14 residues. CDR3 loop: CASSNQTGNQPQHF. The CDR3 DNA sequence: TGTGCCAGCAGCAACCAGACAGGGAATCAGCCCCAGCATTTT.

CDR3 nucleotide sequence: TGTGCCAGCAGGGGACAGTACACCGGGGAGCTGTTTTTT. It translates to CASRGQYTGELFF. This chain links TRBV2 with TRBJ2-2, with 7 nucleotides matching TRBD1. The CDR3 runs to 13 residues. Germline lookup yields CDR1 SNHLY and CDR2 FYNNEI. V was pared by 6 bases and J by 3 bases, with 1 base of the junction left unmatched.

The V gene is TRBV5-6, the J gene TRBJ1-2; the D gene is possibly TRBD1 (5 bases). Germline V gene data show CDR1 as SGHDT and CDR2 as YYEEEE. Deletions cut 2 bases from V and 3 bases from J, with 8 bases between. The CDR3 spans 13 residues. DNA for the CDR3: TGTGCCAGCAGCTTCAGGGAACACTATGGCTACACCTTC. The encoded protein is CASSFREHYGYTF.

This sequence joins TRBV20-1 and TRBJ1-1; D unclear. The CDR3 contains 11 residues. Deletions cut 4 bases from V and 1 base from J, with 4 bases between. Germline V gives CDR1 DFQATT, CDR2 SNEGSKA (reference sequence). For the CDR3, the DNA is TGCAGTGCTATTCGGAACACTGAAGCTTTCTTT. This codes for CSAIRNTEAFF.

V gene TRBV20-1 combines with J gene TRBJ2-1; 9 bases map to TRBD2. The CDR3 runs to 15 residues. Germline V gene sequence: CDR1 DFQATT, CDR2 SNEGSKA (reference sequence). With 3 bases clipped from V and 3 bases from J, the junction kept 6 bases outside the gene matches. The CDR3 DNA follows: TGCAGTGCTAGTCTGCTAGCGGGGAGCTACAATGAGCAGTTCTTC. Encoded protein: CSASLLAGSYNEQFF.

The rearrangement joins TRBV19 to TRBJ1-3; D perhaps matches TRBD1 (6 bases). V lost 8 bases, J lost 0 bases, and 20 bases lay in between. Germline values: CDR1 LNHDA, CDR2 SQIVND (reference sequence). CDR3 length: 17 amino acids. CDR3 residues: CASRKGLGASSGNTIYF. DNA for the CDR3: TGTGCCAGTCGCAAGGGCCTGGGGGCCAGCTCTGGAAACACCATATATTTT.

The chain joins TRBV7-9 to TRBJ2-3; TRBD1 aligns across 8 bases. CDR3 size: 11 residues. Germline CDR1 reads SEHNR; CDR2 reads FQNEAQ (reference sequence). The ends lost 1 base at V and 13 bases at J; junction bases unmatched: 1. CDR3 coding DNA: TGTGCCAGCAGCTTAGGACAGGGGAAGTATTTT. Translation gives CASSLGQGKYF.

V gene TRBV7-9 combines with J gene TRBJ2-7, with TRBD1 identical over 7 bases. Trimming cost V 5 bases and J 2 bases; bases outside gene matches: 6. The CDR3 consists of 14 residues. CDR1 SEHNR and CDR2 FQNEAQ come from the germline V gene (reference sequence). The CDR3 DNA sequence: TGTGCCAGCAGCGGGGGACAGTACGCCTACGAGCAGTACTTC. Protein: CASSGGQYAYEQYF.

V is TRBV6-2 or TRBV6-3 and J is TRBJ1-2; D is unclear. CDR3 size: 13 residues. Per germline, CDR1 MNHEY and CDR2 SVGEGT. V dropped 2 bases and J dropped 7 bases, with 11 bases sitting between them. The CDR3 bases are TGTGCCAGCAGTTACGTAGAGGGTGCTGGCTACACCTTC. The encoded protein is CASSYVEGAGYTF.

This sequence joins TRBV30 and TRBJ1-2; D not resolved. The V gene's germline CDR1 is GTSNPN and CDR2 SVGIG (reference sequence). V lost 4 bases, J lost 6 bases, and 6 bases lay in between. CDR3 length: 10 residues. The CDR3 DNA reads as TGTGCCTGGATGTCCAATGGCTACACCTTC. It yields the protein CAWMSNGYTF.

The chain joins TRBV7-8 to TRBJ2-2; 9 positions agree with TRBD2. The CDR3 is 12 amino acids. In germline, CDR1 is SGHVS, CDR2 FQNEAQ. The CDR3, as DNA: TGTTGCGGGAGGGGGGATACCGGGGAGCTGTTTTTT. This gives the protein CCGRGDTGELFF.

The J gene is TRBJ2-5, the V gene TRBV28; TRBD2 is a possible D gene (6 bases). The V gene's germline CDR1 is MDHEN and CDR2 SYDVKM. The CDR3 is 14 amino acids. Trimming left V 2 bases short and J 5 bases short, with 12 bases between. The CDR3 DNA sequence: TGTGCCAGCAGTTTAGGGGGGATTCAGGAGACCCAGTACTTC. It codes for CASSLGGIQETQYF.

The chain links TRBV3-1 (or the pseudogene TRBV3-2) to TRBJ1-1, with 7 bases aligning to TRBD1. Losses at the gene ends were 4 bases for V and 2 bases for J; bases not matched to a gene: 1. Germline V CDR1 and CDR2: LGHDT, YNNKEL (reference sequence). This CDR3 spans 13 amino acids. CDR3 in amino acids: CASSRQGNTEAFF. The CDR3 DNA reads as TGTGCCAGCAGCCGACAGGGTAACACTGAAGCTTTCTTT.

This chain uses TRBV10-3 with TRBJ1-1; TRBD1 agrees at 8 bases. CDR3 length: 16 residues. The trim removed 6 bases at V and 3 bases at J, leaving 12 bases unmatched. The germline gives CDR1 ENHRY, CDR2 SYGVKD. CDR3 in DNA: TGTGCCATCAGCAGGGACAGGCCACCCTTGGACACTGAAGCTTTCTTT. Protein sequence: CAISRDRPPLDTEAFF.

This chain joins TRBV12-3 or TRBV12-4 and TRBJ2-2, with D uncertain. CDR3 length: 13 amino acids. V was clipped by 6 bases and J by 7 bases, with 12 bases between them. The CDR3 DNA reads TGTGCCAGCAGCCAGATACGGGTCGGGGAGCTGTTTTTT. Encoded protein: CASSQIRVGELFF.

CDR3 residues: CASSDVWPSGSGSVTDTQYF. CDR3 in DNA: TGTGCCAGCAGTGACGTCTGGCCTAGCGGGAGCGGTTCGGTCACAGATACGCAGTATTTT. The gene calls are TRBV2 and TRBJ2-3; 10 bases are a match to TRBD2. Unmatched junction bases numbered 17, after V lost 3 bases and J lost 2 bases. The CDR3 has 20 amino acids. Looked up from germline, CDR1 is SNHLY and CDR2 is FYNNEI.

The CDR3 is CASSRQAVGEQYF. The DNA of the CDR3 is TGTGCCAGCAGTCGACAGGCGGTGGGCGAGCAGTACTTC. The rearrangement joins TRBV27 to TRBJ2-7; D might be TRBD1 (6 bases). Trimming took off 5 bases at V and 6 bases at J, with 14 bases between the two ends. There are 13 residues in the CDR3. Per germline, CDR1 MNHEY and CDR2 SMNVEV (reference sequence).